Included here is one T cell receptor beta chain sequence, with context. The antigen is undetermined. TCRdb re-derived calls from the reads in MiXCR, one entry per CDR3 protein. This table has over 250,000 distinct CDR3 sequences, about a quarter appearing once. This sample was included in a study of T cell repertoires in cytomegalovirus infection. Turning to the study itself: Shared public TCR beta signatures pointed to both CMV infection and a matching HLA type. Study results and limitations: Summed public TCR beta family frequency identified CMV carriers bearing the relevant HLA. The ex vivo response showed dominance by HLA-C-restricted CMV-specific TCR beta clonotypes.

V shed 4 bases, J shed 7 bases, and the junction held 4 bases outside the gene matches. Germline values: CDR1 SGHVS, CDR2 FNYEAQ. The CDR3 spans 12 residues. The sequencing input was PBMCs. The rearrangement links TRBV7-6 to TRBJ2-7, with 7 bases aligning to TRBD1. The TCR was taken from a human donor in good health (CMV status not recorded). Some clones in this sample may be carry-over from other donors' samples. CDR3 in DNA: TGTGCCAGCAGCTCATGGACAGGTGAGCAGTACTTC. Amino acid sequence: CASSSWTGEQYF.